This is a list of T cell receptor beta chains from one sample in a study of T-cell memory formation after mild COVID-19. TCRdb recomputed calls from the 5' RACE reads with MiXCR, one row per CDR3 protein. The sample lists 200,000 to 250,000 distinct CDR3 sequences; roughly 9.4% were seen once. Material for sequencing was PBMCs or a T cell subset sorted from them (not recorded which). The origin of the receptors is a young man who had mild COVID-19 (a few samples of this study predate the infection). Cell type and time point are not known. CDR3s include the opening cysteine and the closing phenylalanine or tryptophan. Fields, in order: J gene, V gene, D gene, clone size, CDR3 DNA, CDR3 protein. A D gene is named only where the DNA matches it firmly. The size of a clone is reported for some rows only, either as once, few or many, or as a class for expanded clones.

>TRBJ2-3|TRBV27|TRBD2|many
TGTGCCAGCAGTTCCCGTTTTAGCGGGGGGGGGAGCACAGATACGCAGTATTTT
CASSSRFSGGGSTDTQYF
>TRBJ1-1|TRBV5-1|-|many
TGCGCCAGCAGCCAAGGACCCAACCTGCGGGTCACTGAAGCTTTCTTT
CASSQGPNLRVTEAFF
>TRBJ2-5|TRBV6-2/TRBV6-3|TRBD2|-
TGTGCCAGCAGTAAACTAGCGGTTAAAGAGACCCAGTACTTC
CASSKLAVKETQYF
>TRBJ2-5|TRBV10-3|TRBD2|-
TGTGCCATCAGTGAGTCTGGACTAGCAGGGGAGACCCAGTACTTC
CAISESGLAGETQYF
>TRBJ2-7|TRBV4-3|-|-
TGCGCCAGCAGCCAAGGAAGGGGGGACTACGAGCAGTACTTC
CASSQGRGDYEQYF
>TRBJ2-5|TRBV29-1|TRBD1|few
TGCAGCGTTCCGACAGGGGGCGCGGAGACCCAGTACTTC
CSVPTGGAETQYF
>TRBJ2-3|TRBV7-6|TRBD2|-
TGTGCCAGCAGCCTTTCCGTCTCCCTAGCGGGGGGTACGCAGTATTTT
CASSLSVSLAGGTQYF
>TRBJ1-1|TRBV20-1|-|-
TGCAGTGCTAGAGATACGGGGGGCGACCTTGTTCGGGAAGCTTTCTTT
CSARDTGGDLVREAFF
>TRBJ2-1|TRBV2|-|few
TGTGCCAGCAAGGGAGGGGGCGGTGAGCAGTTCTTC
CASKGGGGEQFF
>TRBJ2-3|TRBV20-1|TRBD2|few
TGCAGTGCTTCGAGCGGGGGGGCGAGGACAGATACGCAGTATTTT
CSASSGGARTDTQYF
>TRBJ2-3|TRBV20-1|TRBD2|few
TGCAGTGCCCCAGCCCCTCTTAGCGGGGGGGCCACAGATACGCAGTATTTT
CSAPAPLSGGATDTQYF
>TRBJ1-3|TRBV4-3|-|few
TGCGCCAGCAGCCTAGGACTGAGAGGAAACACCATATATTTT
CASSLGLRGNTIYF
>TRBJ2-5|TRBV9|TRBD2|-
TGTGCCAGCGGCAGCCCGCGGGGGAACCAAGAGACCCAGTACTTC
CASGSPRGNQETQYF
>TRBJ1-1|TRBV6-1|-|-
TGTGCCAGCAGTGAACTCATAGGCACTGAAGCTTTCTTT
CASSELIGTEAFF
>TRBJ2-2|TRBV10-3|-|-
TGTGCCATCAGTGTCGGTCTACTGAACACCGGGGAGCTGTTTTTT
CAISVGLLNTGELFF
>TRBJ1-2|TRBV6-5|TRBD1|-
TGTGCCAGCAGTATCGACAGGGGAGCGCTCGTCTATGGCTACACCTTC
CASSIDRGALVYGYTF
>TRBJ1-6|TRBV10-3|-|-
TGTGCCATCAGTTTATCAGGGGCGTCCTATAATTCACCCCTCCACTTT
CAISLSGASYNSPLHF
>TRBJ2-5|TRBV28|TRBD1|-
TGTGCCGCGGGCAGGGACAGGCGGGAGACCCAGTACTTC
CAAGRDRRETQYF
>TRBJ2-2|TRBV7-6|-|many
TGTGCCAGCAGCCCCCGGCCGGCGGGGAACACCGGGGAGCTGTTTTTT
CASSPRPAGNTGELFF
>TRBJ1-2|TRBV29-1|TRBD1|-
TGCAGCGTCGACCGGGACAGGGTCGGTATCGACTATGGCTACACCTTC
CSVDRDRVGIDYGYTF
>TRBJ2-5|TRBV30|-|few
TGTGCCTGGAGTGTTAACCCGGACACAGAAGAGACCCAGTACTTC
CAWSVNPDTEETQYF
>TRBJ2-1|TRBV27|-|-
TGTGCCAGCAGATTAGGTGGCAATGAGCAGTTCTTC
CASRLGGNEQFF
>TRBJ1-6|TRBV18|TRBD1|few
TGTGCCAGCTCACCACCGATGTCGGGACAGATTAATTCACCCCTCCACTTT
CASSPPMSGQINSPLHF
>TRBJ1-5|TRBV23-1|-|-
TGCGCCAGCAGTACCCGGCGAAAAGGAGATCAGCCCCAGCATTTT
CASSTRRKGDQPQHF
>TRBJ2-2|TRBV4-3|-|-
TGCGCCAGCAGCCATGTCCAGGGCCCCCCCGGGGAGCTGTTTTTT
CASSHVQGPPGELFF
>TRBJ1-3|TRBV7-2|-|-
TGTGCCAGCAGCTCTAACAGAGGAAACACCATATATTTT
CASSSNRGNTIYF
>TRBJ2-3|TRBV7-2|-|many
TGTGCCAGCAGCTTAGGGCCGGGGGCAGATACGCAGTATTTT
CASSLGPGADTQYF
>TRBJ2-3|TRBV20-1|-|few
TGCAGTGCCACCTCCCCGCGCACAGATACGCAGTATTTT
CSATSPRTDTQYF
>TRBJ2-1|TRBV4-2|-|few
TGTGCCAGCAGCCAGTCGCTAGAGAACAATGAGCAGTTCTTC
CASSQSLENNEQFF
>TRBJ1-1|TRBV19|-|-
TGTGCCAGTAAGGTCGGGACGGGACGGGGGACTTTCTTT
CASKVGTGRGTFF
>TRBJ2-7|TRBV12-3/TRBV12-4|-|few
TGTGCCAGCAGCATAACAGCCCTGAGCTCCTACGAGCAGTACTTC
CASSITALSSYEQYF
>TRBJ2-3|TRBV9|TRBD2|many
TGTGCCAGCAGCCCCCTCAGCGGGGAGGTCATTACGCAGTATTTT
CASSPLSGEVITQYF
>TRBJ2-5|TRBV7-2|-|few
TGTGCCAGCAGACTAGGGGCCGGGGAGACCCAGTACTTC
CASRLGAGETQYF
>TRBJ2-3|TRBV7-2|-|-
-
CASSFQVSSGRDKQYF
>TRBJ2-1|TRBV20-1|-|-
TGCAGTGCTAGAGAGTCGCTAGCTTACAATGAGCAGTTCTTC
CSARESLAYNEQFF
>TRBJ1-1|TRBV27|-|few
TGTGCCAGCAGTCCTATGTCACTTGGAGGAAGGGCTTTCTTT
CASSPMSLGGRAFF
>TRBJ2-3|TRBV20-1|TRBD2|few
TGCAGTGTTACCCCTAGCGGACTGCAGTATTTT
CSVTPSGLQYF
>TRBJ2-1|TRBV27|-|few
TGTGCCAGCAGTTTCCGGGTGGTGAACAATGAGCAGTTCTTC
CASSFRVVNNEQFF
>TRBJ1-1|TRBV5-5|-|few
TGTGCCAGCAGCTTGCCCGGACAGCTGAATGCTTTCTTT
CASSLPGQLNAFF
>TRBJ2-1|TRBV11-2|TRBD1|-
TGTGCCAGCAGCTTGGGGACAGGGGGGGTGTTCTTC
CASSLGTGGVFF
>TRBJ1-4|TRBV5-4|-|-
TGTGCCAGCAGCGCTTATGAAAAACTGTTTTTT
CASSAYEKLFF
>TRBJ2-1|TRBV4-1|TRBD2|many
TGCGCCAGCAGCCACACTAGCGGGGAGCAGTTCTTC
CASSHTSGEQFF
>TRBJ1-2|TRBV29-1|TRBD1|few
TGCAGCGTTGAAGGCACAGGGGGCTTTGGCTACACCTTC
CSVEGTGGFGYTF
>TRBJ2-1|TRBV9|-|-
TGTGCCAGCAGCGGAACCGGGACAGAGCAGTTCTTC
CASSGTGTEQFF
>TRBJ1-2|TRBV25-1|TRBD1|few
TGTGCCAGTGATCCGGGGACAGGGGGCTATGGCTACACCTTC
CASDPGTGGYGYTF
>TRBJ1-2|TRBV12-3/TRBV12-4|TRBD1|-
TGTGCCAGCAGTACAGGGGGGGCGGGTGGCTACACCTTC
CASSTGGAGGYTF
>TRBJ1-4|TRBV5-1|-|few
TGCGCCAGCAGCTTGTCTCACTTAAAGGATGAAAAACTGTTTTTT
CASSLSHLKDEKLFF
>TRBJ2-2|TRBV5-1|TRBD1|many
TGCGCCAGCAGATTATCCGCCATTGACAGGGGGGACACCGGGGAGCTGTTTTTT
CASRLSAIDRGDTGELFF
>TRBJ2-5|TRBV6-5|TRBD2|few
TGTGCCAGCAGTTTACTAGCGGGGGCCCTAAGCGGAGAGACCCAGTACTTC
CASSLLAGALSGETQYF
>TRBJ2-1|TRBV7-9|TRBD2|few
TGTGCCAGCAGCTCTACCGGGGGGGGGAATGAGCAGTTCTTC
CASSSTGGGNEQFF